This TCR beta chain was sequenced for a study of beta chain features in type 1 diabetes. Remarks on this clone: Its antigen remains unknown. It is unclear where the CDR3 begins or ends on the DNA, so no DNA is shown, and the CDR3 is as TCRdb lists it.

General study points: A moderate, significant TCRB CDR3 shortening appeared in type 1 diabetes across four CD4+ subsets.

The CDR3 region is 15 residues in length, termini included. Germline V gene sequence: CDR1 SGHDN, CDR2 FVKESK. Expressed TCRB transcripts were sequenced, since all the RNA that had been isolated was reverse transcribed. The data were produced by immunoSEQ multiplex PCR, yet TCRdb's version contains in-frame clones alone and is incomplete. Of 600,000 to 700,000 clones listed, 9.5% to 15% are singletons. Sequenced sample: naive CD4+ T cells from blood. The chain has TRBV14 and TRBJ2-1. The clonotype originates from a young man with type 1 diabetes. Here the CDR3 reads CASSQLSGPYNEQFF.